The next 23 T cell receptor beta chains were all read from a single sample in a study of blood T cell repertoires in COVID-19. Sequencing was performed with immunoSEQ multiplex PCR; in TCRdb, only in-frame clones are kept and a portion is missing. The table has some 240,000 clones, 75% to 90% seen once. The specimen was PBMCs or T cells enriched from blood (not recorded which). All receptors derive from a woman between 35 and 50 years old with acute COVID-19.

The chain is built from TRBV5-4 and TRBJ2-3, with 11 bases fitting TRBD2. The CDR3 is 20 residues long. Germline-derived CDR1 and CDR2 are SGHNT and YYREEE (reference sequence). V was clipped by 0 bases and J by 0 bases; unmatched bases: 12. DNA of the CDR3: TGTGCCAGCAGCTTGGAGACTAGCGGGAACACCAGTCCTAGCACAGATACGCAGTATTTT. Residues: CASSLETSGNTSPSTDTQYF.

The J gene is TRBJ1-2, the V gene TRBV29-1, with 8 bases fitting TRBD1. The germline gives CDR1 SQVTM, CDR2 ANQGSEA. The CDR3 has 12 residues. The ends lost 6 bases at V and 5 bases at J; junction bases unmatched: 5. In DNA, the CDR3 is TGCAGCGTATGGACAGGGCGGTATGGCTACACCTTC. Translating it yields CSVWTGRYGYTF.

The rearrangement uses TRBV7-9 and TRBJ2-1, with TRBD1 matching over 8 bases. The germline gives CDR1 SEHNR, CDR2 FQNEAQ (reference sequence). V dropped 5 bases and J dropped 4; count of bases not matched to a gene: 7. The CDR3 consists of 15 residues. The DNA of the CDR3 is TGTGCCAGCAGCAGACAGGGGACGAAGTACAATGAGCAGTTCTTC. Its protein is CASSRQGTKYNEQFF. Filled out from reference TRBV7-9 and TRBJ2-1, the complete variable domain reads DTGVSQNPRHKITKRGQNVTFRCDPISEHNRLYWYRQTLGQGPEFLTYFQNEAQLEKSRLLSDRFSAERPKGSFSTLEIQRTEQGDSAMYLCASSRQGTKYNEQFFGPGTRLTVL.

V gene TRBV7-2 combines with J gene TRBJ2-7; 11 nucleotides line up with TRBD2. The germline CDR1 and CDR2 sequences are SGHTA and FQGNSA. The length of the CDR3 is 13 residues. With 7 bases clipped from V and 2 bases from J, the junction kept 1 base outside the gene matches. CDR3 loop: CASMTSGAYEQYF. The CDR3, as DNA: TGTGCCAGCATGACTAGCGGGGCCTACGAGCAGTACTTC.

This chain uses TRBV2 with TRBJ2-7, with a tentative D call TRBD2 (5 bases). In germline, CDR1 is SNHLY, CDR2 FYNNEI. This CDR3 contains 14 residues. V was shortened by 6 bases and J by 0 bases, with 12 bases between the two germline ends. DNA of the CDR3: TGTGCCAGCAGGGCGGACTCCAACTCCTACGAGCAGTACTTC. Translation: CASRADSNSYEQYF.

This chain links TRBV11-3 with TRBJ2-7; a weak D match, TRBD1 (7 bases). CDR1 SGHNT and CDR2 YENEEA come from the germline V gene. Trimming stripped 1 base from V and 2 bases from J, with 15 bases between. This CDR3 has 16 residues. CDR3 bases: TGTGCCAGCAGCTTAGGAAGGGGGCGGGAAACCTACGAGCAGTACTTC. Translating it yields CASSLGRGRETYEQYF.

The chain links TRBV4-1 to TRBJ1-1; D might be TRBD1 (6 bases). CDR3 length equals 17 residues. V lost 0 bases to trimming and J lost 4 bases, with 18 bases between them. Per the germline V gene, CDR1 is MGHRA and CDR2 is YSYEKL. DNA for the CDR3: TGCGCCAGCAGCCAAGAAAAGGGGGGGGTCGGGGCCACTGAAGCTTTCTTT. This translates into CASSQEKGGVGATEAFF.

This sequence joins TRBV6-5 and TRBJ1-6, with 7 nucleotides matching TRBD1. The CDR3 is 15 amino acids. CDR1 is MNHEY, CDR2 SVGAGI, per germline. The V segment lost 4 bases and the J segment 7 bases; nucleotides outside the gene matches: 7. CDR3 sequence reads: CASSFTGTANSPLHF. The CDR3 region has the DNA TGTGCCAGCAGTTTCACCGGGACAGCAAATTCACCCCTCCACTTT.

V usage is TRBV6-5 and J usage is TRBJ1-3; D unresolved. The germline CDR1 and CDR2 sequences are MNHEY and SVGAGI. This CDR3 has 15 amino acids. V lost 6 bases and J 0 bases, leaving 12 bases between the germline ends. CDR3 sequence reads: CASSAGRDSGNTIYF. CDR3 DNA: TGTGCCAGCAGCGCAGGACGGGACTCTGGAAACACCATATATTTT.

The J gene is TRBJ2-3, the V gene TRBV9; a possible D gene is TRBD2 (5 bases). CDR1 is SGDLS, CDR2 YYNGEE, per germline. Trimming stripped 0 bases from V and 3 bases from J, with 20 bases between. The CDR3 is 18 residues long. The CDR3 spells CASSVGPSSRTITDTQYF. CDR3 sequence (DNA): TGTGCCAGCAGCGTAGGTCCGTCTAGCCGAACGATTACAGATACGCAGTATTTT.

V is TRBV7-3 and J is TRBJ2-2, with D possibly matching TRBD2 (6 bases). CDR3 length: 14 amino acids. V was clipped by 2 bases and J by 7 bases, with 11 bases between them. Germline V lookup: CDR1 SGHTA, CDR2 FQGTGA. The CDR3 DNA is TGTGCCAGCAGCTTAGATCCAGCGGGCGGGGAGCTGTTTTTT. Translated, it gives CASSLDPAGGELFF.

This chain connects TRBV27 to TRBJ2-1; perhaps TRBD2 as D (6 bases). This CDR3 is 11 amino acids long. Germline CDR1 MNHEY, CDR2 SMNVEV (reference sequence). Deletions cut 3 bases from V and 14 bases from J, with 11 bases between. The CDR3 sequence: CASSLGKREFF. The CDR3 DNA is TGTGCCAGCAGTTTGGGTAAGCGGGAGTTCTTC.

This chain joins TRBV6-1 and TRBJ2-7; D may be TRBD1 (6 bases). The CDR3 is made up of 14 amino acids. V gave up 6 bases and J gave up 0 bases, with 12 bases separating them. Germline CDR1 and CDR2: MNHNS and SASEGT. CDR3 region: CASRRGQSSYEQYF. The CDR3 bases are TGTGCCAGCAGAAGGGGACAAAGCTCCTACGAGCAGTACTTC.

CDR3 nucleotide sequence: TGTGCCAGCAGCTCCCGGGACAGGGGACAAGTAGCGGGAGTGGTCCCCGGGGAGCTGTTTTTT. Its protein product is CASSSRDRGQVAGVVPGELFF. The chain recombines TRBV12-1 with TRBJ2-2; the table's TRBD2 call for D was not verified on the DNA. TRBV12-1 is a documented pseudogene. The CDR3 is made up of 21 amino acids.

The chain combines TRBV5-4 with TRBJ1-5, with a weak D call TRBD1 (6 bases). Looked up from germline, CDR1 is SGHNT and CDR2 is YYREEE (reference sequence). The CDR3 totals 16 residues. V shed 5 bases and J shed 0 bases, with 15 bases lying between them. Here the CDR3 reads CASSPGQPNSNQPQHF. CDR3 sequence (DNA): TGTGCCAGCAGTCCTGGACAGCCAAATAGCAATCAGCCCCAGCATTTT.

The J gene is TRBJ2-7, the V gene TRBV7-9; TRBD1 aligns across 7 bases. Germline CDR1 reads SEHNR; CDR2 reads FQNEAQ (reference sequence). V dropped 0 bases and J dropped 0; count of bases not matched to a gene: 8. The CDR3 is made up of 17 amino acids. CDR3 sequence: CASSLAIVGGRSYEQYF. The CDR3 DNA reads TGTGCCAGCAGCTTAGCGATAGTAGGGGGCCGCTCCTACGAGCAGTACTTC.

As DNA, the CDR3 is TGTGCCAGCAGCTTAGATATGGGACAGACTAACTATGGCTACACCTTC. Translated: CASSLDMGQTNYGYTF. This sequence joins TRBV7-2 and TRBJ1-2; TRBD1 matches 7 bases. The CDR3 has 16 amino acids. The V segment lost 1 base and the J segment 0 bases; nucleotides outside the gene matches: 5. Germline lookup yields CDR1 SGHTA and CDR2 FQGNSA. Complete variable domain (other parts from reference TRBV7-2 and TRBJ1-2): GAGVSQSPSNKVTEKGKDVELRCDPISGHTALYWYRQSLGQGLEFLIYFQGNSAPDKSGLPSDRFSAERTGGSVSTLTIQRTQQEDSAVYLCASSLDMGQTNYGYTFGSGTRLTVV.

The CDR3 reads CASSGRLAGVADTQYF. The CDR3 bases are TGTGCCAGCAGCGGACGACTAGCGGGAGTTGCAGATACGCAGTATTTT. J is TRBJ2-3 and V is TRBV11-3; TRBD2 matches 12 bases. Per the germline V gene, CDR1 is SGHNT and CDR2 is YENEEA. V lost 5 bases to trimming and J lost 4 bases; unmatched junction nucleotides: 7. The CDR3 has 16 amino acids.

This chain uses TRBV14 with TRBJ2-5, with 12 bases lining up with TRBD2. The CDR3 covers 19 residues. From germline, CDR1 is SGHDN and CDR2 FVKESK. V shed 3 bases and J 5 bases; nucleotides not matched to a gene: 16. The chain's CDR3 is CASSHRVLAGGFKGETQYF. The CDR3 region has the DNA TGTGCCAGCAGCCATAGAGTACTAGCGGGAGGATTCAAGGGGGAGACCCAGTACTTC.

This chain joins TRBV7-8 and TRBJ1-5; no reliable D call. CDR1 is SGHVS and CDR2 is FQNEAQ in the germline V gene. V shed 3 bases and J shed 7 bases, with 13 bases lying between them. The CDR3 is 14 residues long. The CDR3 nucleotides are TGTGCCAGCAGCTTTCGCCCGCTGGAGCAGCCCCAGCATTTT. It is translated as CASSFRPLEQPQHF.

DNA of the CDR3: TGTGCCAGCAGCGTAGACGGGGCGGGCGGGGACACCGGGGAGCTGTTTTTT. It translates to CASSVDGAGGDTGELFF. This sequence joins TRBV9 and TRBJ2-2; maybe TRBD2 (6 bases). The V and J ends lost 0 bases and 3 bases respectively, with 15 bases between them. This CDR3 is built from 17 residues. Germline lookup yields CDR1 SGDLS and CDR2 YYNGEE.

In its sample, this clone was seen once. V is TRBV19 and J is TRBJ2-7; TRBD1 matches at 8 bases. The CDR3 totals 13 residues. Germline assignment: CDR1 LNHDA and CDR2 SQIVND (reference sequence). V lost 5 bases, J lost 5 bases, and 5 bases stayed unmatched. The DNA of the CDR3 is TGTGCCAGTAGTGTAAGACAGGGGAACGAGCAGTACTTC. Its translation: CASSVRQGNEQYF.

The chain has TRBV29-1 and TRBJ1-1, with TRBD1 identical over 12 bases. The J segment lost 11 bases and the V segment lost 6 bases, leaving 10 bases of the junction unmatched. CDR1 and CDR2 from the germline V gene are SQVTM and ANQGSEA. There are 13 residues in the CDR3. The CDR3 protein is CSVPPGQGARAFF. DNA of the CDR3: TGCAGCGTACCGCCGGGACAGGGGGCCAGGGCTTTCTTT.